This T cell receptor (beta chain) is drawn from a study of blood T cell repertoires in COVID-19. Study details: Italy, Spain and the United States were the sources of the convalescent and acute COVID-19 samples. The analysed material was cDNA or gDNA that came from T cells, B-cell-depleted T cells, or PBMCs.

Trimming pared 3 bases from V and 6 bases from J, leaving 9 bases between. The germline CDR1 and CDR2 sequences are MNHNS and SASEGT. The CDR3 spans 13 residues. As processed by the authors: The authors estimated nucleated cell counts from reference gene primer amplification. Assay: immunoSEQ multiplex PCR; the TCRdb copy retains only in-frame clones and omits some. V and J calls plus clone size are reproduced from that table; the DNA served to infer D and trimming. The sample lists a few hundred thousand clones, 84% occurring once. Seattle researchers signed up patients amid active infection and tracked them longitudinally.

The chain carries TRBV6-1 and TRBJ1-5; D may be TRBD1 (5 bases). This receptor was identified in a woman older than 75 with COVID-19, enrolled during active disease. The sequencing sample was made of peripheral blood. CDR3 nucleotides: TGTGCCAGCAGTGACAGGGTGGGTCAGCCCCAGCATTTT. Its protein product is CASSDRVGQPQHF.